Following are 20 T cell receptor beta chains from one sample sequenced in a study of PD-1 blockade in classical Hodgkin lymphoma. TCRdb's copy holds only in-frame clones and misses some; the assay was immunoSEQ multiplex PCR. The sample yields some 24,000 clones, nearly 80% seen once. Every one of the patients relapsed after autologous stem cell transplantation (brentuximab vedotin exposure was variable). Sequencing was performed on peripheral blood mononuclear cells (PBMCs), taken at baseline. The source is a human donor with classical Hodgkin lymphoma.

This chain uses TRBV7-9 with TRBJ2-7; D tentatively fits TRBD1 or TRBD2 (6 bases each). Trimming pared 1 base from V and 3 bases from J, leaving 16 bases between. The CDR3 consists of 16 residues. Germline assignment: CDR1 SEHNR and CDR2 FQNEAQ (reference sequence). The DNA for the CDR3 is TGTGCCAGCAGCTTAGGGAGGGTAGGACAGTACTACGAGCAGTACTTC. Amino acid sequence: CASSLGRVGQYYEQYF.

This CDR3 is CASSQFEETQYF. CDR3 DNA sequence: TGTGCCAGCAGCCAATTCGAAGAGACCCAGTACTTC. The chain links TRBV4-2 to TRBJ2-5; D uncertain. Germline V CDR1 and CDR2: LGHNA, YNFKEQ. The CDR3 loop spans 12 amino acids. Trimming took 2 bases from V and 3 from J, leaving 4 bases between them.

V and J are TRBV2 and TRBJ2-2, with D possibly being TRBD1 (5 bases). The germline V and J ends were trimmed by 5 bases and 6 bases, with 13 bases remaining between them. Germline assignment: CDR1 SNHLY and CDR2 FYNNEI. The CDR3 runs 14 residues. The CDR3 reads CASSLRGDAGELFF. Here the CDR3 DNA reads TGTGCCAGCAGTCTTAGGGGCGACGCCGGGGAGCTGTTTTTT.

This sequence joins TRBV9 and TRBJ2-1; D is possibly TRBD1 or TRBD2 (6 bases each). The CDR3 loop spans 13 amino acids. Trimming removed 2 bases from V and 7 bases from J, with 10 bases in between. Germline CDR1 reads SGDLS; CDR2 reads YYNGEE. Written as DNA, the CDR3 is TGTGCCAGCAGCGTCGGGGGCCGGAATGAGCAGTTCTTC. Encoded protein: CASSVGGRNEQFF.

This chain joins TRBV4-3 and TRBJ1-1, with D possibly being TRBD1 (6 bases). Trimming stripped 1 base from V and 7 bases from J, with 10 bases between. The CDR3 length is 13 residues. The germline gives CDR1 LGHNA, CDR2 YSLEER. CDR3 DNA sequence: TGCGCCAGCAGCCAAGGGGGGGGCCTTGAAGCTTTCTTT. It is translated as CASSQGGGLEAFF.

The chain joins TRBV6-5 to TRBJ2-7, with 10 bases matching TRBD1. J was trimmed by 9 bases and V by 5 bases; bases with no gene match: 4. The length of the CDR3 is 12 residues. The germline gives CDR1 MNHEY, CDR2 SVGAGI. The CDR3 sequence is CASSATGGGQYF. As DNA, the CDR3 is TGTGCCAGCAGTGCGACAGGGGGCGGGCAGTACTTC.

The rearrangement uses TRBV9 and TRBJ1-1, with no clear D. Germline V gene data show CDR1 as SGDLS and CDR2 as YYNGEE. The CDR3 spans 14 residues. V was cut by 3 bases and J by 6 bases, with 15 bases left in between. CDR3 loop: CASSAFSSDAEAFF. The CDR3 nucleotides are TGTGCCAGCAGCGCCTTTTCTTCAGACGCTGAAGCTTTCTTT.

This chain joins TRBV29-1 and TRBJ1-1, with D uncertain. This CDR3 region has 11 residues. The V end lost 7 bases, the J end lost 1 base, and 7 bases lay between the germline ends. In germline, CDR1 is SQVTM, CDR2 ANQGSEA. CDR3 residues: CSASQNTEAFF. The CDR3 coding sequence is TGCAGCGCCTCCCAGAACACTGAAGCTTTCTTT.

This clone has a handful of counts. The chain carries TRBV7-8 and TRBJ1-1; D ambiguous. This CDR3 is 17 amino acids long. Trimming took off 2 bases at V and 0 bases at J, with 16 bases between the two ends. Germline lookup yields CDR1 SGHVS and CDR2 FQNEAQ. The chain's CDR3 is CASSLSSTPSMNTEAFF. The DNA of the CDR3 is TGTGCCAGCAGCTTAAGTTCTACCCCGTCGATGAACACTGAAGCTTTCTTT.

Written as DNA, the CDR3 is TGTGCCAGCAGGGCTACAGGGGCCACTGGAAACACCATATATTTT. Translated: CASRATGATGNTIYF. V usage is TRBV6-5 and J usage is TRBJ1-3; 7 nucleotides line up with TRBD1. CDR3 length equals 15 residues. CDR1 is MNHEY, CDR2 SVGAGI, per germline. The ends lost 6 bases at V and 2 bases at J; junction bases unmatched: 7.

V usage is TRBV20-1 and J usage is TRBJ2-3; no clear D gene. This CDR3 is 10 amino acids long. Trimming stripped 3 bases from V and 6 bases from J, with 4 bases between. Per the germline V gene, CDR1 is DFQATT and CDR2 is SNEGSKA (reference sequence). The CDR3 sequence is CSARGDTQYF. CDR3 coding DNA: TGCAGTGCTAGGGGGGATACGCAGTATTTT.

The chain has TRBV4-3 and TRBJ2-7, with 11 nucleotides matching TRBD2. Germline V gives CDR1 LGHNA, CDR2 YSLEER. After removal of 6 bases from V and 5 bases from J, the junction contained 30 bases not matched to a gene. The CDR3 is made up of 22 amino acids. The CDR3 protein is CASRQLRGPFIGTSGGKDEQYF. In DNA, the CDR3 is TGCGCCAGCAGACAATTAAGAGGCCCTTTTATTGGAACTAGCGGGGGAAAAGACGAGCAGTACTTC.

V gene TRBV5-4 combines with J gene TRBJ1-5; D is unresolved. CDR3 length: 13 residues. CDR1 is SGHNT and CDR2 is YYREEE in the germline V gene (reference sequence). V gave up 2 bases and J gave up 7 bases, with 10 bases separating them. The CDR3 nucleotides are TGTGCCAGCAGCTTTTTTGCCGAGCAGCCCCAGCATTTT. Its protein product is CASSFFAEQPQHF.

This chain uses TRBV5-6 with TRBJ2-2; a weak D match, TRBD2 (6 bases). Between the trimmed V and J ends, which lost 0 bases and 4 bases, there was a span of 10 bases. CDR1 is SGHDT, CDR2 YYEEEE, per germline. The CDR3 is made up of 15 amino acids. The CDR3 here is CASSLGPGGTGELFF. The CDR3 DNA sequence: TGTGCCAGCAGCTTGGGACCCGGGGGCACCGGGGAGCTGTTTTTT.

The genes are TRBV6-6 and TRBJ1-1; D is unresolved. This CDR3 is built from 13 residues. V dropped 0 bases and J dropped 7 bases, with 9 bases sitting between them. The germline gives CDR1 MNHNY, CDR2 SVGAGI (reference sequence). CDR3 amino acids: CASSYSGLIEAFF. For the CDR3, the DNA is TGTGCCAGCAGTTACTCAGGACTTATTGAAGCTTTCTTT.

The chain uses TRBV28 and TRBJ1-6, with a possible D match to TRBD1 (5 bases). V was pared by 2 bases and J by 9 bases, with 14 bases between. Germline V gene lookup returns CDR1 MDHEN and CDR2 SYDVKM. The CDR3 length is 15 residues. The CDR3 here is CASSLPRGVSSPLHF. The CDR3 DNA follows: TGTGCCAGCAGTTTACCACGGGGCGTAAGTTCACCCCTCCACTTT. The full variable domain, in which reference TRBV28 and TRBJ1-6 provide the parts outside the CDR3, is DVKVTQSSRYLVKRTGEKVFLECVQDMDHENMFWYRQDPGLGLRLIYFSYDVKMKEKGDIPEGYSVSREKKERFSLILESASTNQTSMYLCASSLPRGVSSPLHFGNGTRLTVT.

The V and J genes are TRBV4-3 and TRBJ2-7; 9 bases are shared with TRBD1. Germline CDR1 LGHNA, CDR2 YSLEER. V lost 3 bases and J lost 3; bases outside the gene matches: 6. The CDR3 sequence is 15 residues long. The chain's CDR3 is CASSHSGQGVYEQYF. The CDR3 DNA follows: TGCGCCAGCAGCCACTCGGGACAGGGTGTCTACGAGCAGTACTTC.

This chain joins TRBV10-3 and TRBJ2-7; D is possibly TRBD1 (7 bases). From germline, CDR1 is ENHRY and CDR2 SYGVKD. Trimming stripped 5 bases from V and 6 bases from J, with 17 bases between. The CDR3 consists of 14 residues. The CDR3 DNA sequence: TGTGCCATCAGTATCACAGGGGAGGATCGCGAGCAGTACTTC. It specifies CAISITGEDREQYF.

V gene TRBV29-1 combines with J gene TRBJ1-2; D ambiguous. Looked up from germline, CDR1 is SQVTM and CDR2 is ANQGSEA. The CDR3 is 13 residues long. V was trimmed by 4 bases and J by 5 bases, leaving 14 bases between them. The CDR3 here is CSVVESGWYGYTF. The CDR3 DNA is TGCAGCGTTGTTGAGTCAGGATGGTATGGCTACACCTTC.

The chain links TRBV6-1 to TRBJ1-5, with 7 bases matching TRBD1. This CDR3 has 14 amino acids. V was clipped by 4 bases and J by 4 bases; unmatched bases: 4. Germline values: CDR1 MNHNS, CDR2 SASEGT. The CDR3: CASSVRGPNQPQHF. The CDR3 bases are TGTGCCAGCAGTGTAAGGGGGCCAAATCAGCCCCAGCATTTT.